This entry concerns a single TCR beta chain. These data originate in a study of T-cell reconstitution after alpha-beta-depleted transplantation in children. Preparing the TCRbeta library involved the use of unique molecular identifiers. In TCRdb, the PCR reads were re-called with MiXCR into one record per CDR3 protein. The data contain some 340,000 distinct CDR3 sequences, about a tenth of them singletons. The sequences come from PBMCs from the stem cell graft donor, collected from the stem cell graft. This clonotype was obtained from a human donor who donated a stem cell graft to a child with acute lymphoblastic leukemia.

The CDR3 DNA reads TGTGCCAGCAGCTGGCCGGGACTAGCGGAAGAGCAGTACTTC. The encoded protein is CASSWPGLAEEQYF. The gene calls are TRBV5-6 and TRBJ2-7; 11 bases align to TRBD2. With 3 bases clipped from V and 7 bases from J, the junction kept 6 bases outside the gene matches. CDR3 size: 14 residues. Germline CDR1 reads SGHDT; CDR2 reads YYEEEE.